These T cell receptor beta chains were read from a single sample in a study of blood T cell repertoires in COVID-19. Repertoires were generated with immunoSEQ multiplex PCR, while TCRdb's copy carries only in-frame clones and drops some. This table holds 35,000 to 45,000 clones, over 80% found once. Source material: peripheral blood. These receptors came from a human donor in a cohort sampled during active COVID-19. Each CDR3 is given with its conserved first and last residue. Fields, in order: D gene, clone size, J gene, V gene, CDR3 DNA, CDR3 protein. A D gene is named only where the DNA matches it firmly. A clone size is listed for some rows: how often the clone was seen (once, few, many), or a class if it is expanded.

>TRBD1|few|TRBJ1-2|TRBV5-1
TGCGCCAGCAGCTTCCAGGGGGCGTATGGCTACACCTTC
CASSFQGAYGYTF
>.|.|TRBJ1-4|TRBV5-1
TGCGCCAGCAGCTCTGGAACCGGCAGACTTAATGAAAAACTGTTTTTT
CASSSGTGRLNEKLFF
>TRBD1|.|TRBJ1-1|TRBV11-3
TGTGCCAGCAGCCAAATGGGGGGACAGGCTTTCTTT
CASSQMGGQAFF
>.|.|TRBJ1-3|TRBV5-1
TGCGCCAGCAGCTTGGCCCCTCTAGGTGGAAACACCATATATTTT
CASSLAPLGGNTIYF
>TRBD2|.|TRBJ2-7|TRBV11-1
TGTGCCAGCAGCTTATCTTGGACTAGCGCAGGGTACGAGCAGTACTTC
CASSLSWTSAGYEQYF
>.|.|TRBJ1-4|TRBV4-3
TGCGCCAGCAGCCCCACGGGGACTAATGAAAAACTGTTTTTT
CASSPTGTNEKLFF
>.|once|TRBJ1-5|TRBV28
TGTGCCAGCAGTTTTTTCGGGTGGTCGGGGCAGCCCCAGCATTTT
CASSFFGWSGQPQHF
>.|few|TRBJ2-5|TRBV4-1
TGCGCCAGCAGCCCAGGGGAAACGGGCTTAAAAGAGACCCAGTACTTC
CASSPGETGLKETQYF
>.|once|TRBJ2-2|TRBV29-1
TGCAGCGTTTCTCGTGGGTACAGGAACACCGGGGAGCTGTTTTTT
CSVSRGYRNTGELFF
>.|.|TRBJ2-3|TRBV5-1
TGCGCCAGCAGCTCTCGGGTGGGGCCAACAGATACGCAGTATTTT
CASSSRVGPTDTQYF
>.|.|TRBJ2-5|TRBV5-6
TGTGCCAGCCACGACAGTGGGGAGACCCAGTACTTC
CASHDSGETQYF
>.|.|TRBJ1-2|TRBV6-1
TGTGCCAGCAGTGAACAGGGCGTCTATGGCTACACCTTC
CASSEQGVYGYTF
>TRBD1|.|TRBJ2-3|TRBV5-6
TGTGCCAGCAGCCTTAGAAAAGACGGACAGGGAAGCACAGATACGCAGTATTTT
CASSLRKDGQGSTDTQYF
>.|.|TRBJ1-1|TRBV6-5
TGTGCCAGCAGTTTCAGGAACACTGAAGCTTTCTTT
CASSFRNTEAFF
>TRBD1|.|TRBJ1-5|TRBV6-5
TGTGCCAGCAGTTGGGACAGGCGACGCAATCAGCCCCAGCATTTT
CASSWDRRRNQPQHF
>TRBD2|.|TRBJ2-1|TRBV27
TGTGCCAGCAGTGCCCGACTAGCGGGGGGGCTCTACAATGAGCAGTTCTTC
CASSARLAGGLYNEQFF
>TRBD1|.|TRBJ1-4|TRBV19
TGTGCCAGTAGTATAGTTGGCAGGGGGCGCGAAAAACTGTTTTTT
CASSIVGRGREKLFF
>TRBD1|.|TRBJ1-1|TRBV5-1
TGCGCCAGCAGCTTGGTTCAGGGGGCCGACACTGAAGCTTTCTTT
CASSLVQGADTEAFF
>TRBD1|.|TRBJ2-7|TRBV3-1/TRBV3-2
TGTGCCACTAGATCGACGACAGGGCCCTACGAGCAGTACTTC
CATRSTTGPYEQYF
>.|.|TRBJ1-1|TRBV25-1
TGTGCCAGCAGTGCAGGGGCGAGCACTGAAGCTTTCTTT
CASSAGASTEAFF
>.|medium-sized|TRBJ1-5|TRBV19
TGTGCCAGTAGTGTACGTGAGAATCAGCCCCAGCATTTT
CASSVRENQPQHF
>.|.|TRBJ2-3|TRBV4-1
TGCGCCAGCAGCCTAGGCACAGATACGCAGTATTTT
CASSLGTDTQYF
>.|.|TRBJ2-1|TRBV7-6
TGTGCCAGCAGTGAGCGGGTTAGCAGCTCCTACAATGAGCAGTTCTTC
CASSERVSSSYNEQFF
>.|.|TRBJ2-1|TRBV5-1
TGCGCCAGCAGGATGATGACTGGCTACAATGAGCAGTTCTTC
CASRMMTGYNEQFF
>TRBD1|.|TRBJ2-7|TRBV19
TGTGCCAGTAGTATATTCGCGACAGGGCGTGAGGAGCAGTACTTC
CASSIFATGREEQYF
>.|.|TRBJ2-1|TRBV9
TGTGCCAGCAGTCCCGAGGGGGGCGGCGGGAGAGCGAATGAGCAGTTCTTC
CASSPEGGGGRANEQFF
>TRBD2|.|TRBJ2-3|TRBV7-9
TGTGCCAGCAACCGGGGAGGGGCAGATACGCAGTATTTT
CASNRGGADTQYF
>TRBD1|.|TRBJ2-3|TRBV6-1
TGTGCCAGCAGTGTAATGACAGGGGGGAAGCCGAGCACAGATACGCAGTATTTT
CASSVMTGGKPSTDTQYF
>TRBD2|.|TRBJ2-7|TRBV3-1/TRBV3-2
TGTGCCAGCAGCCAAGACGGGACTAGGACCTACGAGCAGTACTTC
CASSQDGTRTYEQYF
>.|.|TRBJ2-2|TRBV4-2
TGTGCCAGCAGCCAAGTCCCAAGCAGGGCTACCGGGGAGCTGTTTTTT
CASSQVPSRATGELFF
>TRBD2|.|TRBJ2-7|TRBV2
TGTGCCAGCAGTGAATCCGGGCCGGGGGGCGAGCAGTACTTC
CASSESGPGGEQYF
>.|.|TRBJ2-7|TRBV27
TGTGCCAGCACCTCGGGGGGCCGGGCCTACGAGCAGTACTTC
CASTSGGRAYEQYF
>.|.|TRBJ2-1|TRBV7-2
TGTGCCAGCAGCTTGCAGGGTAGCTCCTACAATGAGCAGTTCTTC
CASSLQGSSYNEQFF
>TRBD2|.|TRBJ2-7|TRBV5-4
TGTGCCAGCAGCTTGGGCGGGAGTAAGGTAGTGCAGTACTTC
CASSLGGSKVVQYF
>TRBD1|.|TRBJ2-7|TRBV10-3
TGTGCCATCAGTGAGGAAGGGGGCCGGTACTACGAGCAGTACTTC
CAISEEGGRYYEQYF
>.|.|TRBJ1-1|TRBV25-1
TGTGCCAGCAGCCCCGGGGGGGGAATCACTGAAGCTTTCTTT
CASSPGGGITEAFF
>.|.|TRBJ2-1|TRBV7-9
TGTGCCACGGGACGAGCGCGGGACGACAATGAGCAGTTCTTC
CATGRARDDNEQFF
>.|.|TRBJ2-3|TRBV13
TGTGCCAGCAGCTTAATTAAGGGGTCCGGCACAGATACGCAGTATTTT
CASSLIKGSGTDTQYF
>.|few|TRBJ1-3|TRBV6-6
TGTGCCAGCAGTTACGAGGACTCTGGAAACACCATATATTTT
CASSYEDSGNTIYF
>TRBD1|.|TRBJ1-1|TRBV24-1
TGTGCCACCAGCCCGGGACAGGCCACTGAAGCTTTCTTT
CATSPGQATEAFF
>TRBD2|few|TRBJ2-5|TRBV7-2
TGTGCCAGCAGCTTAGTCGGGCTAGCGGGGCCCCAAGAGACCCAGTACTTC
CASSLVGLAGPQETQYF
>.|.|TRBJ1-6|TRBV4-2
TGTGCCAGCAGCCAAGGGCAACGCCAGGGGCCCCTCCCCCTCCACTTT
CASSQGQRQGPLPLHF